This T cell receptor beta chain is drawn from a study of a mutant IDH1 vaccine in newly diagnosed glioma. Time point denoted: week 47, end of study. It was 300 ug of mutant IDH1 20-mer peptide that made up each vaccine dose, given with topical imiquimod. The protocol was immunoSEQ multiplex PCR, while the TCRdb copy is restricted to in-frame clones and leaves out a portion. The repertoire holds around 26,000 clones, about 81% seen once, with 3.5% to 4% in the top ten. The CDR3 loop spans 11 amino acids. V dropped 4 bases and J dropped 11 bases, with 11 bases sitting between them. The germline V gene has CDR1 LNHDA and CDR2 SQIVND (reference sequence). As for this clone: Its antigen is not known.

This clonotype originated in a man in his forties with glioma. Some clones in this sample may be carry-over from other donors' samples. The chain links TRBV19 to TRBJ1-1; maybe TRBD1 (5 bases). The sequencing used PBMCs, collected from a glioma patient whose treatment included an IDH1 peptide vaccine. CDR3 coding DNA: TGTGCCAGTAGTAGGGACTTCGCCGCTTTCTTT. It is translated as CASSRDFAAFF.